This T cell receptor (beta chain) was identified during a study of blood T cell repertoires in COVID-19. Across the whole study: The origin of the acute and convalescent COVID-19 samples was the United States, Italy and Spain. T cells, B-cell-depleted T cells, or PBMCs provided the cDNA or gDNA that served as material.

This clone has more than one count but fewer than ten. Original processing methods: Estimates of nucleated cell counts were drawn from the amplification of reference gene primers. Profiled with immunoSEQ multiplex PCR; TCRdb holds only in-frame clones, not every one. V and J calls and clone size are copied from that table; D and trimming were computed from the DNA. The sample carries 150,000 to 200,000 clones, roughly 77% recorded once. The V end was cut by 3 bases, the J end by 13 bases, with 10 bases between. Germline V gives CDR1 LNHDA, CDR2 SQIVND (reference sequence). The length of the CDR3 is 11 residues.

The clonotype originates from a human donor in a cohort sampled during active COVID-19. The chain uses TRBV19 and TRBJ2-1, with D perhaps TRBD2 (6 bases). The sample taken for sequencing was peripheral blood. The CDR3: CASSIGTLQFF. Written as DNA, the CDR3 is TGTGCCAGTAGTATCGGGACTCTTCAGTTCTTC.